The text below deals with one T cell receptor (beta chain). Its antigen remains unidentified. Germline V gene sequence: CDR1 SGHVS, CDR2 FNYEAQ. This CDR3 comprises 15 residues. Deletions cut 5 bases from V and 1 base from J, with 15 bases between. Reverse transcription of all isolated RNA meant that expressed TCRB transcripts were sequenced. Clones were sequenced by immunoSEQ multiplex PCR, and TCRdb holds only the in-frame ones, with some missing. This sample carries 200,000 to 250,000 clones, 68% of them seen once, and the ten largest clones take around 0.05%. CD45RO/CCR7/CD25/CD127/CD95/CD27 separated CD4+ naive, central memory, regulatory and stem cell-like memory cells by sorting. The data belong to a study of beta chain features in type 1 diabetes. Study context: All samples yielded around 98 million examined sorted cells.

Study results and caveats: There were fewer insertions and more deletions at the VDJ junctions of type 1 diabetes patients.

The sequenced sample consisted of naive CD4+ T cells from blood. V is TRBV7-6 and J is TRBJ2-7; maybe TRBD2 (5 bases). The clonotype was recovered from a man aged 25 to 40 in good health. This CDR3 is CASSPVTSVSYEQYF. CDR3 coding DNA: TGTGCCAGCAGCCCAGTCACTAGTGTGTCCTACGAGCAGTACTTC.